This section outlines one T cell receptor beta chain sequence together with its context. What it binds is unknown. The data are from a study of CXCR3-negative and CXCR3-positive naive CD8 T cells. Overall study results and limits: Comparably high diversity marked both naive subsets, whereas memory CD8+ cells had much lower diversity. Relative to CXCR3-negative naive cells, CXCR3-positive naive cells had more hydrophobic TRB CDR3s.

UMI labels and 5' RACE were used to prepare the TRB cDNA libraries. TCRdb reanalyzed the 5' RACE reads, giving one entry per CDR3 protein sequence and no DNA. The specimen's table records some 130,000 distinct CDR3 sequences. The naive CD8+ gate required CD45RO-CCR7+CD27+CD95- phenotype. In germline, CDR1 is MGHRA, CDR2 YSYEKL. The CDR3 totals 13 residues. The clonotype was recovered from a human donor in good health. Some clones in this sample may be carry-over from other donors' samples. Source material: naive CXCR3+ CD8+ T cells from blood. The subset was: CD45RO-CCR7+CD27+CD95- naive CD8+ T cells expressing CXCR3 (TNR3+). The genes are TRBV4-1 and TRBJ2-1. The CDR3 loop reads CASSLVGFDEQFF.